This T cell receptor beta chain was captured by sequencing in a study of blood T cell repertoires in COVID-19. Overall study context: Samples of COVID-19 (acute and convalescent) were obtained from the United States, Italy and Spain. T cells, B-cell-depleted T cells, or PBMCs provided the cDNA or gDNA that served as material.

In the original workflow: Quantification of nucleated cells was approximated via reference gene primer amplification. Profiled with immunoSEQ multiplex PCR; TCRdb holds only in-frame clones, not every one. V and J calls and clone size come straight from that table; D and trimming were deduced from the DNA. In the table there are approximately 280,000 clones, around 91% of which are singletons. From germline, CDR1 is SGDLS and CDR2 YYNGEE. The junction had 12 bases not matched to a gene; V was cut back by 3 bases and J by 8 bases. This CDR3 is built from 16 residues. Sequencing was done on a sample of peripheral blood. The V and J genes are TRBV9 and TRBJ2-1, with 9 positions matching TRBD1. The source is a woman in her sixties or seventies with acute or convalescent COVID-19. The CDR3 nucleotides are TGTGCCAGCAGCGCGCATCCCGGGACAGGGACCTATGAGCAGTTCTTC. Encoded protein: CASSAHPGTGTYEQFF.